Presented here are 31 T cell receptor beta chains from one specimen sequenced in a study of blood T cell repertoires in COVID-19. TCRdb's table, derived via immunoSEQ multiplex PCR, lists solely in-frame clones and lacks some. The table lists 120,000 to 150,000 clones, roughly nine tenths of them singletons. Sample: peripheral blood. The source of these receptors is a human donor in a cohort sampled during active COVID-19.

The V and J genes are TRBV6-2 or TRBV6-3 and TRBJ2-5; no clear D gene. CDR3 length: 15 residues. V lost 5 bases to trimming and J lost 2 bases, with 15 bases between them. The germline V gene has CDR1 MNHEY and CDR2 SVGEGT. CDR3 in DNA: TGTGCCAGCAGTCATGTAAACACCATACAAGAGACCCAGTACTTC. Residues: CASSHVNTIQETQYF.

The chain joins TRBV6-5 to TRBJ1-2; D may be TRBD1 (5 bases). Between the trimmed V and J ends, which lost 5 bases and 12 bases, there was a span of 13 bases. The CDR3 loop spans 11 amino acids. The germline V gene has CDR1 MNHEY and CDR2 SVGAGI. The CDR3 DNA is TGTGCCAGCAGTAGCCTCGGAGGGGACACCTTC. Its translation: CASSSLGGDTF.

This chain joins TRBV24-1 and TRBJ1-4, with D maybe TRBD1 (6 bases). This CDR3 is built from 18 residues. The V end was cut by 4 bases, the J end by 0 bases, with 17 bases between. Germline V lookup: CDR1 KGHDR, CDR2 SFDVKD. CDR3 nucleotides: TGTGCCACCAGTGACCCAGGGGCAGGCTCGGCAACTAATGAAAAACTGTTTTTT. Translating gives CATSDPGAGSATNEKLFF.

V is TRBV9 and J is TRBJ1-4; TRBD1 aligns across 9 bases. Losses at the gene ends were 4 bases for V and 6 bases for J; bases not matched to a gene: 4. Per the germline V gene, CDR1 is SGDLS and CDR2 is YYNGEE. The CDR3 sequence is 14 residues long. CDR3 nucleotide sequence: TGTGCCAGCAGCATCGGACAGGGGTATGAAAAACTGTTTTTT. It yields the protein CASSIGQGYEKLFF.

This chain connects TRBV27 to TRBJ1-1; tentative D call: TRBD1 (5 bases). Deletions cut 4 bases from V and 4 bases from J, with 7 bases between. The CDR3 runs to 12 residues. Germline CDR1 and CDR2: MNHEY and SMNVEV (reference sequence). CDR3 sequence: CASSSRATEAFF. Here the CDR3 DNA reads TGTGCCAGCAGTTCCAGGGCCACTGAAGCTTTCTTT.

The CDR3 DNA reads TGCGCCAGCAGCGAGAACGGAGGGGGGGCGACTGAAGCTTTCTTT. It codes for CASSENGGGATEAFF. The V gene is TRBV5-1, the J gene TRBJ1-1; D possibly corresponds to TRBD1 (6 bases). Germline CDR1 and CDR2: SGHRS and YFSETQ. This CDR3 spans 15 amino acids. With 4 bases removed from V and 5 bases from J, the gap between germline ends came to 18 bases.

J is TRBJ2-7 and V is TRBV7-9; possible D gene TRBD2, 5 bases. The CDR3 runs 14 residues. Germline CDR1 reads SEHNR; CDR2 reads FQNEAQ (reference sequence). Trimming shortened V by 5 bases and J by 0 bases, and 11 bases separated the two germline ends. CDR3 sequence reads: CASSSALVSYEQYF. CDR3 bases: TGTGCCAGCAGCAGCGCACTAGTCTCCTACGAGCAGTACTTC.

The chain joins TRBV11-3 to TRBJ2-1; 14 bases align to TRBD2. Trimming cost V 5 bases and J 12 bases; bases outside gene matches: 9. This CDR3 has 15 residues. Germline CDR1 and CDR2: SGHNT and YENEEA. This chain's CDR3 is CASSRTSGGSMRQFF. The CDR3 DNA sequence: TGTGCCAGCAGCAGGACTAGCGGGGGGTCAATGAGGCAGTTCTTC. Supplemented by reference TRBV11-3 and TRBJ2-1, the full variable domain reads EAGVVQSPRYKIIEKKQPVAFWCNPISGHNTLYWYLQNLGQGPELLIRYENEEAVDDSQLPKDRFSAERLKGVDSTLKIQPAELGDSAVYLCASSRTSGGSMRQFFGPGTRLTVL.

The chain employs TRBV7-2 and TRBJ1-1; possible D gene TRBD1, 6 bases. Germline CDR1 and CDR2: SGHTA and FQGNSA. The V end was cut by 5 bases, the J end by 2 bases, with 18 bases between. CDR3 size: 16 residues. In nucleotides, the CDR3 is TGTGCCAGCAGCCCGTCGACCACAGGGCCCAACACTGAAGCTTTCTTT. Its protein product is CASSPSTTGPNTEAFF.

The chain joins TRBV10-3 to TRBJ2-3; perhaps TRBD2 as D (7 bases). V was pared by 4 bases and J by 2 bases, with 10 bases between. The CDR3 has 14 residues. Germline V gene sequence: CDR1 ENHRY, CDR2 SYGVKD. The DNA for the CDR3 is TGTGCCATCAGTGCGGGGGGCGTCACAGATACGCAGTATTTT. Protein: CAISAGGVTDTQYF.

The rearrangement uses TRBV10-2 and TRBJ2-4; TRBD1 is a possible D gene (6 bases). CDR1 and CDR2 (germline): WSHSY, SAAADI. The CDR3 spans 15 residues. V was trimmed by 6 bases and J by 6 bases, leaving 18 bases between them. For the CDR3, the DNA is TGCGCCAGCAGCCACGGGACACGCGGATTAAACATTCAGTACTTC. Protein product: CASSHGTRGLNIQYF.

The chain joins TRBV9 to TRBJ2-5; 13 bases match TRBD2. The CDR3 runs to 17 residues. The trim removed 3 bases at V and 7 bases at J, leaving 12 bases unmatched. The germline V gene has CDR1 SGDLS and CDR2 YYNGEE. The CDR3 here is CASSAQPTSGGAGTQYF. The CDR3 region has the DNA TGTGCCAGCAGCGCCCAACCCACTAGCGGGGGGGCCGGGACCCAGTACTTC.

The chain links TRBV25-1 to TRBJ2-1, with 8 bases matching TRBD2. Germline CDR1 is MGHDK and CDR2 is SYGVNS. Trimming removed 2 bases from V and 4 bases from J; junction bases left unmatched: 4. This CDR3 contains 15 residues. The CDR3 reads CASSELASGYNEQFF. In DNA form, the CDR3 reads TGTGCCAGCAGTGAACTGGCTAGCGGGTACAATGAGCAGTTCTTC.

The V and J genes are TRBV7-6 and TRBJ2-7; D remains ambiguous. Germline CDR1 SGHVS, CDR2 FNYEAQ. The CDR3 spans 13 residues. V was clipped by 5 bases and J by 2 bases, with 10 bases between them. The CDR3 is CASSLEAAYEQYF. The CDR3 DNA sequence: TGTGCCAGCAGCCTCGAGGCCGCCTACGAGCAGTACTTC.

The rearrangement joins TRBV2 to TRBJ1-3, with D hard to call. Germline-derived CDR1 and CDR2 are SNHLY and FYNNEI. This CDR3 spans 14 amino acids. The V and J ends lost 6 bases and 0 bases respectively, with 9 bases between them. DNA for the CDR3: TGTGCCAGCAGGAGCGCGTACTCTGGAAACACCATATATTTT. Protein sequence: CASRSAYSGNTIYF.

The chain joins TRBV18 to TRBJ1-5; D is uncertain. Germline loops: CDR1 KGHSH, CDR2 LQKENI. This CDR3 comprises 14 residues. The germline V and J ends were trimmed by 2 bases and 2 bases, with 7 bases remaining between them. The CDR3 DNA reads TGTGCCAGCTCACCAGGCGGCGGCAATCAGCCCCAGCATTTT. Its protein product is CASSPGGGNQPQHF.

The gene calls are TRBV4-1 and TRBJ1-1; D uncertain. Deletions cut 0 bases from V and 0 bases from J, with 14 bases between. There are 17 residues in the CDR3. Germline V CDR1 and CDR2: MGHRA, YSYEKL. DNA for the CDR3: TGCGCCAGCAGCCAAGACATGGACGGGAACATGAACACTGAAGCTTTCTTT. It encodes CASSQDMDGNMNTEAFF.

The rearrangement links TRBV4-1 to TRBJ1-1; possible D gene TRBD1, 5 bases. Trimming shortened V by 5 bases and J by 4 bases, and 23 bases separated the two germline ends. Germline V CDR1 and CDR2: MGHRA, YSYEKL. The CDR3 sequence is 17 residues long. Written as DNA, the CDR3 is TGCGCCAGCAGCTCACGGACGGGCCCCACAACAGGCACTGAAGCTTTCTTT. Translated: CASSSRTGPTTGTEAFF.

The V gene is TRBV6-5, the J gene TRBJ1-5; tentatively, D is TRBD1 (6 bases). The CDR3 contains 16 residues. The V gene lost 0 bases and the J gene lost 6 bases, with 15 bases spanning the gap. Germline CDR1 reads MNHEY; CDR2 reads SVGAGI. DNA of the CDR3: TGTGCCAGCAGTTACTCGAGGGAACAGGGATCTCAGCCCCAGCATTTT. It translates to CASSYSREQGSQPQHF.

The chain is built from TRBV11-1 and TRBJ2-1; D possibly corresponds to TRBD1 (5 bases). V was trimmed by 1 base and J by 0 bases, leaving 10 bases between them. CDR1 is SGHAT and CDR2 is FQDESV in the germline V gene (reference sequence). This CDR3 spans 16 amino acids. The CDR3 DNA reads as TGTGCCAGCAGCTTAGAGGGGCCCGCCTCCTACAATGAGCAGTTCTTC. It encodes CASSLEGPASYNEQFF.

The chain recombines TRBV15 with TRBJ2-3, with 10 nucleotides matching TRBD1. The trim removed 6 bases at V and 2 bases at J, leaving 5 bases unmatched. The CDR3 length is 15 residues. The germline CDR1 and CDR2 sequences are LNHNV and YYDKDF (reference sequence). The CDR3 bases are TGTGCCACCAGGAGGACAGGGGGGTTCACAGATACGCAGTATTTT. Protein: CATRRTGGFTDTQYF.

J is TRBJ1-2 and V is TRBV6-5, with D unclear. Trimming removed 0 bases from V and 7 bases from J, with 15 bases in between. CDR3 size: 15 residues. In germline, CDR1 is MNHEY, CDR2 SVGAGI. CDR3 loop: CASSYSMTPEGGYTF. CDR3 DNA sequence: TGTGCCAGCAGTTACTCGATGACTCCTGAAGGTGGCTACACCTTC.

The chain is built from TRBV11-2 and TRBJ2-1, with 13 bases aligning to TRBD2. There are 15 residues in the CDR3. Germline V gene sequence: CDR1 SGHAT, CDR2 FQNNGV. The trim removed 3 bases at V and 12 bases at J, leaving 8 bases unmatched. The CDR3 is CASSFELAGGPRQFF. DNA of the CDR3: TGTGCCAGCAGCTTCGAACTAGCGGGGGGGCCTAGGCAGTTCTTC.

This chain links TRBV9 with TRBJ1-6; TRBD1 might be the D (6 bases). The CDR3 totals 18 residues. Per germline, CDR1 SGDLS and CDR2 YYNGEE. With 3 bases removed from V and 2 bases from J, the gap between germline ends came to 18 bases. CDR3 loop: CASSAPNREIPYNSPLHF. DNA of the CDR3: TGTGCCAGCAGCGCGCCCAACAGGGAAATACCCTATAATTCACCCCTCCACTTT.

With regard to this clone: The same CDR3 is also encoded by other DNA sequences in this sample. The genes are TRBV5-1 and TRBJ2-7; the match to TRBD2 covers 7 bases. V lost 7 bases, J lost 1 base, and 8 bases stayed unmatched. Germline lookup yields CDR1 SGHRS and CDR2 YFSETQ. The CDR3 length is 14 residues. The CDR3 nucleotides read TGCGCCAGCTGGGGGGGTGCGGGATCCTACGAGCAGTACTTC. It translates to CASWGGAGSYEQYF.

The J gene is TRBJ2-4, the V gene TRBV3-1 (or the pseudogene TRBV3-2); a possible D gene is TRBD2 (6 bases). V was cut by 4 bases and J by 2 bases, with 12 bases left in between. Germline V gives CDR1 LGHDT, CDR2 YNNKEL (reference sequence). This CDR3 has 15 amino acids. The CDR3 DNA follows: TGTGCCAGCAGCCCAAGAGCGGGCCCCAAAAACATTCAGTACTTC. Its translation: CASSPRAGPKNIQYF.

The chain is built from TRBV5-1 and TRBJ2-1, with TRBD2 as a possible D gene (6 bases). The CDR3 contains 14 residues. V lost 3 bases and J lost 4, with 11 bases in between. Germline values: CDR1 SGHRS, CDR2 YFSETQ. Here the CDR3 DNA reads TGCGCCAGCAGCTGGCGGGACGAATACAATGAGCAGTTCTTC. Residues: CASSWRDEYNEQFF. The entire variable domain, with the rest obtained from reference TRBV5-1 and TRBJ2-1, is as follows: KAGVTQTPRYLIKTRGQQVTLSCSPISGHRSVSWYQQTPGQGLQFLFEYFSETQRNKGNFPGRFSGRQFSNSRSEMNVSTLELGDSALYLCASSWRDEYNEQFFGPGTRLTVL.

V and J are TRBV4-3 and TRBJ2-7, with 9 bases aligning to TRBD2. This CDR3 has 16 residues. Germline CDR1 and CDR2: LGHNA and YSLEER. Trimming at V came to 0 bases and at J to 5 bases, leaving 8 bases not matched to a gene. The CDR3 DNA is TGCGCCAGCAGCCAAGAATTCAGCGGGGGGATCAACGAGCAGTACTTC. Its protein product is CASSQEFSGGINEQYF.

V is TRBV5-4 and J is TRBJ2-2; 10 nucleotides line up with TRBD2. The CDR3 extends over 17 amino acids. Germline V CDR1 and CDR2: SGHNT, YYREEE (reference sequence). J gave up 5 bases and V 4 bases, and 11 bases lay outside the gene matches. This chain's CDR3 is CASSKESGGAGTGELFF. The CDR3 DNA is TGTGCCAGCAGCAAAGAAAGCGGGGGGGCCGGGACCGGGGAGCTGTTTTTT.

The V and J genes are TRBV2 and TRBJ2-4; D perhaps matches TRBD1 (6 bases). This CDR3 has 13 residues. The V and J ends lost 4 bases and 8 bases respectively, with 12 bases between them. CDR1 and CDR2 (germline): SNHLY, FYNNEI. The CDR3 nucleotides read TGTGCCAGCAGTGGGGCAGGGGAGTACATTCAGTACTTC. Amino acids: CASSGAGEYIQYF.

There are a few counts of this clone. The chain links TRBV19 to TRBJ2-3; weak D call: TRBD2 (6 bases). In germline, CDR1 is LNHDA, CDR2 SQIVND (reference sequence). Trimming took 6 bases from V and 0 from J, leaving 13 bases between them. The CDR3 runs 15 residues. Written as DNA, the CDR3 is TGTGCCAGTAGCCTCAAGGGGACTAGCACAGATACGCAGTATTTT. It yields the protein CASSLKGTSTDTQYF.